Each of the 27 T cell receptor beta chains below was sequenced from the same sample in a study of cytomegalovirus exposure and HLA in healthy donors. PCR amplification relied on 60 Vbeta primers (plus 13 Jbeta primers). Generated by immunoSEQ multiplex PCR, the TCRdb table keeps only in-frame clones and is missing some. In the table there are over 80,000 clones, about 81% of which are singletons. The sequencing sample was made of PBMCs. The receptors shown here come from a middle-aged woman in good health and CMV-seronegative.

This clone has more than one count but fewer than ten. Here the CDR3 DNA reads TGTGCCAGCAGCTTAGGGGACGGGGGAGCTTTCTTT. Residues: CASSLGDGGAFF. The V and J genes are TRBV7-9 and TRBJ1-1; TRBD1 might be the D (5 bases). Deletions cut 1 base from V and 10 bases from J, with 10 bases between. Germline V lookup: CDR1 SEHNR, CDR2 FQNEAQ (reference sequence). The CDR3 extends over 12 amino acids.

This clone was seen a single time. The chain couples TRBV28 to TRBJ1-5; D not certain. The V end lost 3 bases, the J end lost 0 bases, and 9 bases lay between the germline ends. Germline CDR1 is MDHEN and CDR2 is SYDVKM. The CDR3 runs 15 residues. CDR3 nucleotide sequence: TGTGCCAGCAGTTTTGCAGGATATAGCAATCAGCCCCAGCATTTT. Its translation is CASSFAGYSNQPQHF. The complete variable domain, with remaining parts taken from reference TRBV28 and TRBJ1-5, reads DVKVTQSSRYLVKRTGEKVFLECVQDMDHENMFWYRQDPGLGLRLIYFSYDVKMKEKGDIPEGYSVSREKKERFSLILESASTNQTSMYLCASSFAGYSNQPQHFGDGTRLSIL.

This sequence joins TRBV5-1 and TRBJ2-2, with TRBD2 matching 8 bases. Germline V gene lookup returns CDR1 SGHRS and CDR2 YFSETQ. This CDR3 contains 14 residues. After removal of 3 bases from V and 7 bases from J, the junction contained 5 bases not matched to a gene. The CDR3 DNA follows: TGCGCCAGCAGCTGGGAACTAGCGGTCGGGGAGCTGTTTTTT. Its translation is CASSWELAVGELFF.

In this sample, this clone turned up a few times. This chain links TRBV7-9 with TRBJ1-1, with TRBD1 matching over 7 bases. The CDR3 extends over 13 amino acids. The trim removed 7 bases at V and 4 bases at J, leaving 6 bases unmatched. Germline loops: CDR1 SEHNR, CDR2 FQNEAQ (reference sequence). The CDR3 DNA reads TGTGCCAGCAAAAGGTCAGGGGGCACTGAAGCTTTCTTT. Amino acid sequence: CASKRSGGTEAFF. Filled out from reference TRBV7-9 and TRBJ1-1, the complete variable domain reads DTGVSQNPRHKITKRGQNVTFRCDPISEHNRLYWYRQTLGQGPEFLTYFQNEAQLEKSRLLSDRFSAERPKGSFSTLEIQRTEQGDSAMYLCASKRSGGTEAFFGQGTRLTVV.

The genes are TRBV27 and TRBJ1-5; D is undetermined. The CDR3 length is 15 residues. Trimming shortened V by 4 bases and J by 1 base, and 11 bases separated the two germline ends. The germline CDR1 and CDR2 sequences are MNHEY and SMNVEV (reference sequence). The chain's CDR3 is CASSSTPQSNQPQHF. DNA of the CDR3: TGTGCCAGCAGTTCAACCCCACAAAGCAATCAGCCCCAGCATTTT.

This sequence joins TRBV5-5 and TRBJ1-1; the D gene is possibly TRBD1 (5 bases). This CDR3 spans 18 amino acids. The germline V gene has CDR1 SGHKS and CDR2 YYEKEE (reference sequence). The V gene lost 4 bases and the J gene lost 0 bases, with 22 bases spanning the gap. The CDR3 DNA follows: TGTGCCAGCAGCAGCCTTTGGGACCGCGGGATTATGAACACTGAAGCTTTCTTT. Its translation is CASSSLWDRGIMNTEAFF.

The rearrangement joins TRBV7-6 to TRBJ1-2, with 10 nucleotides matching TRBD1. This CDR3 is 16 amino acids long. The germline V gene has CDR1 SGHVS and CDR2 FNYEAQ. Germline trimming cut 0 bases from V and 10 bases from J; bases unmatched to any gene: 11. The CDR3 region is CASSLAGQGPTIAYTF. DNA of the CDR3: TGTGCCAGCAGCTTAGCGGGACAGGGGCCTACTATAGCCTACACCTTC.

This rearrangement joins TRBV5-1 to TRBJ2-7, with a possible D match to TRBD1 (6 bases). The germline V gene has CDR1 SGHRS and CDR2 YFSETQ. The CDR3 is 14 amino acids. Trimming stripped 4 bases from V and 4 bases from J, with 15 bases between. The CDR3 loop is CASSPPGQIYEQYF. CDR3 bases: TGCGCCAGCAGCCCGCCGGGACAAATATACGAGCAGTACTTC.

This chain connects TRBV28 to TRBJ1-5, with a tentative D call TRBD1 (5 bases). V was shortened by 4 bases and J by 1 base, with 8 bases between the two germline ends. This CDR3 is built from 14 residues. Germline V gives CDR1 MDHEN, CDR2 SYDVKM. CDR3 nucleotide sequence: TGTGCCAGCAGTTCAGGGCACAGCAATCAGCCCCAGCATTTT. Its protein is CASSSGHSNQPQHF.

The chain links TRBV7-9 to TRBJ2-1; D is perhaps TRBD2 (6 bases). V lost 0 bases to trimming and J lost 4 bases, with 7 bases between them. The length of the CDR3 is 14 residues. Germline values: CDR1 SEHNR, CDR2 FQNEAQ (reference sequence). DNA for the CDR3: TGTGCCAGCAGCTTAGCGGGAGGTTACAATGAGCAGTTCTTC. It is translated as CASSLAGGYNEQFF.

The CDR3 sequence: CASSSRDRTYEQYF. Here the CDR3 DNA reads TGTGCCAGTAGTAGCCGGGACAGGACCTACGAGCAGTACTTC. The chain couples TRBV19 to TRBJ2-7; 8 bases are a match to TRBD1. After removal of 4 bases from V and 2 bases from J, the junction contained 4 bases not matched to a gene. The CDR3 loop spans 14 amino acids. Germline V CDR1 and CDR2: LNHDA, SQIVND (reference sequence).

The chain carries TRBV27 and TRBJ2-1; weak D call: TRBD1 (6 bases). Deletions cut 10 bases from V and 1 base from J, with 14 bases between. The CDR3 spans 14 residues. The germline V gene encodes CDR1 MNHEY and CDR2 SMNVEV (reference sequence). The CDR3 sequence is CATAQGQSYNEQFF. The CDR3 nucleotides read TGTGCCACCGCACAGGGTCAGTCCTACAATGAGCAGTTCTTC.

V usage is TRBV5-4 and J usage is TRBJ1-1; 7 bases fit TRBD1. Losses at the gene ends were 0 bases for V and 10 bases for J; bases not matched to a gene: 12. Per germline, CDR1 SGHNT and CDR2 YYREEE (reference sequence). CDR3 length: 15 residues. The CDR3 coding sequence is TGTGCCAGCAGCTTGGAGGGGGCAGGGGCCGTTGCAGCTTTCTTT. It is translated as CASSLEGAGAVAAFF.

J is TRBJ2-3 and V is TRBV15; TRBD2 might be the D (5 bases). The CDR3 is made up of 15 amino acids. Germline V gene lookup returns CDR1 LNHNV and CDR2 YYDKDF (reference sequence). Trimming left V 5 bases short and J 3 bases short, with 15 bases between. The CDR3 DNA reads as TGTGCCACCAGCGTGCGGGCTGTCGGAACAGATACGCAGTATTTT. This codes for CATSVRAVGTDTQYF.

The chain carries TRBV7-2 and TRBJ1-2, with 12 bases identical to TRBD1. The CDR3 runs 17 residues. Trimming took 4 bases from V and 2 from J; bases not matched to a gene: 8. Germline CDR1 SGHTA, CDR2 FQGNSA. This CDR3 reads CASSYGTGGFKNYGYTF. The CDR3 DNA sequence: TGTGCCAGCAGCTATGGGACAGGGGGCTTTAAAAACTATGGCTACACCTTC.

The CDR3 loop is CASYGTDSVAGYTF. CDR3 coding DNA: TGCGCCAGTTATGGGACGGACAGCGTCGCTGGCTACACCTTC. V and J are TRBV5-1 and TRBJ1-2, with D possibly being TRBD1 (6 bases). The CDR3 consists of 14 residues. V was cut by 8 bases and J by 7 bases, with 21 bases left in between. Germline CDR1 SGHRS, CDR2 YFSETQ.

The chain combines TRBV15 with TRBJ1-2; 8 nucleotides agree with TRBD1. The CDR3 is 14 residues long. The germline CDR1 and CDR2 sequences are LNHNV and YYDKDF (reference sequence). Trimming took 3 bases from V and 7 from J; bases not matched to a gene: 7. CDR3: CATSRGTGRTGYTF. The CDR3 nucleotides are TGTGCCACCAGCAGGGGGACAGGAAGAACTGGCTACACCTTC. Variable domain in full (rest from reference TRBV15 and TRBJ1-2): DAMVIQNPRYQVTQFGKPVTLSCSQTLNHNVMYWYQQKSSQAPKLLFHYYDKDFNNEADTPDNFQSRRPNTSFCFLDIRSPGLGDTAMYLCATSRGTGRTGYTFGSGTRLTVV.

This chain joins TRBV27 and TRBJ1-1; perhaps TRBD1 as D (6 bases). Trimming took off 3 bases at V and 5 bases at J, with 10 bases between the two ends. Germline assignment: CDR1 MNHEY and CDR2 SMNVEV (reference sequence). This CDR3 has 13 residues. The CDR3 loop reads CASSLAGETEAFF. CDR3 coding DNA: TGTGCCAGCAGTTTGGCAGGGGAGACTGAAGCTTTCTTT.

CDR3 sequence (DNA): TGTGCCAGCAGTGCCCTACAGACGTACCAAGAGACCCAGTACTTC. This encodes CASSALQTYQETQYF. V and J are TRBV6-1 and TRBJ2-5; no clear D. The germline gives CDR1 MNHNS, CDR2 SASEGT. Trimming removed 4 bases at V and 0 bases at J, with 12 bases between. This CDR3 has 15 residues.

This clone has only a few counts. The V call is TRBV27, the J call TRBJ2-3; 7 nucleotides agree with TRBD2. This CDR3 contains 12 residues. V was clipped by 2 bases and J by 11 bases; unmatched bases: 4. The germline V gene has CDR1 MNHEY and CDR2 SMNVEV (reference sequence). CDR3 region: CASSLNGGEQYF. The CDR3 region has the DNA TGTGCCAGCAGTTTAAATGGGGGGGAGCAGTATTTT.

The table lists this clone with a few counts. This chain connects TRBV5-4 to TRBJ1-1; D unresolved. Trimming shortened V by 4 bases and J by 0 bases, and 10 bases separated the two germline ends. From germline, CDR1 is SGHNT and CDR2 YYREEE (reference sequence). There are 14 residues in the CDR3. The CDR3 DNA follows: TGTGCCAGCAGCGTCGGACTTATGAACACTGAAGCTTTCTTT. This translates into CASSVGLMNTEAFF.

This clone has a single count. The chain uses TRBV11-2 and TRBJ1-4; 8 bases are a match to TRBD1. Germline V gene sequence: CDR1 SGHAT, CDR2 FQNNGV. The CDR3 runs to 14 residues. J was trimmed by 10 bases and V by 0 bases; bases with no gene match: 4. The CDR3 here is CASSLDPDRGKLFF. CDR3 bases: TGTGCCAGCAGCTTAGACCCCGACAGGGGAAAACTGTTTTTT. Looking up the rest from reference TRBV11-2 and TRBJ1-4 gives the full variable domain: EAGVAQSPRYKIIEKRQSVAFWCNPISGHATLYWYQQILGQGPKLLIQFQNNGVVDDSQLPKDRFSAERLKGVDSTLKIQPAKLEDSAVYLCASSLDPDRGKLFFGSGTQLSVL.

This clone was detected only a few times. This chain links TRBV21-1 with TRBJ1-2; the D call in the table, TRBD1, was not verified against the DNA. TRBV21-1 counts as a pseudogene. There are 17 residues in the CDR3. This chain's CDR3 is CASSILRQIFLYYGYPF. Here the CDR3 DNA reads TGTGCCAGCAGTATCTTAAGACAGATTTTTCTCTACTATGGCTACCCCTTC.

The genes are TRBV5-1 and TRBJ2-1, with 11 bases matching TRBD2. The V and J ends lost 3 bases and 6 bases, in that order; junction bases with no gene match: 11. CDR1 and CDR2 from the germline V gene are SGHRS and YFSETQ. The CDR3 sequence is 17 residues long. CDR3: CASSSFLLAGVSNEQFF. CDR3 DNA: TGCGCCAGCAGCTCATTCTTACTAGCGGGAGTCAGCAATGAGCAGTTCTTC.

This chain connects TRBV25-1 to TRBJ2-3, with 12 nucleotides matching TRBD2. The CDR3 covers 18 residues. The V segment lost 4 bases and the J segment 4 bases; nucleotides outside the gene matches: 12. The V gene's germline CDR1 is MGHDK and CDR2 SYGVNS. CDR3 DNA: TGTGCCAGCAGTGGGCCTCCCAGGACTAGCGGGACCCCAGATACGCAGTATTTT. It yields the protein CASSGPPRTSGTPDTQYF. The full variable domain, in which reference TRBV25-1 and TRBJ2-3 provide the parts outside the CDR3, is EADIYQTPRYLVIGTGKKITLECSQTMGHDKMYWYQQDPGMELHLIHYSYGVNSTEKGDLSSESTVSRIRTEHFPLTLESARPSHTSQYLCASSGPPRTSGTPDTQYFGPGTRLTVL.

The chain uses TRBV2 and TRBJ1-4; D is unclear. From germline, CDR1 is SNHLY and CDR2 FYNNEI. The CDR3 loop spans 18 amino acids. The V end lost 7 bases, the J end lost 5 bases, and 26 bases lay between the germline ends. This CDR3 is CASKYFKDPGRENEKLFF. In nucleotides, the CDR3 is TGTGCCAGCAAATACTTTAAAGACCCCGGGAGGGAGAATGAAAAACTGTTTTTT.

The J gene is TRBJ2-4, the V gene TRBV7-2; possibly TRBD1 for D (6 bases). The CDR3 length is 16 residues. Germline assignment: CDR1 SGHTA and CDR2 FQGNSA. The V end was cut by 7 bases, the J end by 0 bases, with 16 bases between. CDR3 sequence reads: CASKGQGPIAKNIQYF. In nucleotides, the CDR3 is TGTGCCAGCAAGGGGCAGGGGCCGATAGCCAAAAACATTCAGTACTTC.